Sequencing of this TCR beta chain was carried out in a study of naive and memory T cell subsets. Four PCR rounds used nested alpha and beta constant region primers plus the SP2 primer. TCRdb passed the UMI-ligation and nested PCR reads through MiXCR, listing each CDR3 protein once. Of tens of thousands of distinct CDR3 sequences in the sample, approximately 9.9% were seen once. The treatment was: skin biopsy from PPD injection site in Mantoux-positive individual. A UMI-containing oligonucleotide was joined by 3' ligation to the TCR cDNA template. The TCR comes from an adult in good health. This specimen consisted of skin, obtained from a tuberculin skin test site.

CDR3 in DNA: TGTGCCAGCAACACAGGCTGGACAGATACGCAGTATTTT. It encodes CASNTGWTDTQYF. The chain carries TRBV2 and TRBJ2-3; D perhaps matches TRBD1 (5 bases). There are 13 residues in the CDR3. In germline, CDR1 is SNHLY, CDR2 FYNNEI. The V end lost 7 bases, the J end lost 3 bases, and 11 bases lay between the germline ends.